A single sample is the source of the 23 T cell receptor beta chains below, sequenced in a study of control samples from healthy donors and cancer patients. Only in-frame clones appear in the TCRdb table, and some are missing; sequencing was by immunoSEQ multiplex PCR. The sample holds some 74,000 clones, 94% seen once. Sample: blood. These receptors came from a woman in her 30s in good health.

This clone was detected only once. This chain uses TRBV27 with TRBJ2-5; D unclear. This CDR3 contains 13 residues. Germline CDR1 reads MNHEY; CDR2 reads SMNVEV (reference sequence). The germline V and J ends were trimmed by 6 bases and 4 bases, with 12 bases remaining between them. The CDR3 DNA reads TGTGCCAGCAGCTTCGATCTGGGAGAGACCCAGTACTTC. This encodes CASSFDLGETQYF.

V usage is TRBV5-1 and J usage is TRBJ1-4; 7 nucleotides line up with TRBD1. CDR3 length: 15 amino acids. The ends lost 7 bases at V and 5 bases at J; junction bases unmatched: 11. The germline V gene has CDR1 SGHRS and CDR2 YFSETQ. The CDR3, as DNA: TGCGCCAGCCGCCCCCGGGCGACAGGGAATGAAAAACTGTTTTTT. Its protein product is CASRPRATGNEKLFF.

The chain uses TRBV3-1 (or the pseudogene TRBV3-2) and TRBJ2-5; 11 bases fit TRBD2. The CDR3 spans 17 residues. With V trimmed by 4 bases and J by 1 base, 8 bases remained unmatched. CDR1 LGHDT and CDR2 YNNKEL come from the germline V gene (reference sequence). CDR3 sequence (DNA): TGTGCCAGCAGCCTCCTACCGGGACTAGCGGCCCAAGAGACCCAGTACTTC. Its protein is CASSLLPGLAAQETQYF.

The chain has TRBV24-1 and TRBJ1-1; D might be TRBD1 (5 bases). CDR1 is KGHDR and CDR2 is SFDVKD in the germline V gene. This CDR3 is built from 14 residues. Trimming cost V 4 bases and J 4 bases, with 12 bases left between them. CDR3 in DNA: TGTGCCACCAGTGACACATCGGGGCCCACTGAAGCTTTCTTT. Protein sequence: CATSDTSGPTEAFF.

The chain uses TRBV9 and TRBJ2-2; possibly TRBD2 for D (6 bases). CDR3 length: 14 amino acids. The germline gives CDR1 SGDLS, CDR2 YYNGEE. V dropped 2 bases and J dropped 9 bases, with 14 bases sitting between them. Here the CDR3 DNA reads TGTGCCAGCAGCGTTGGGACTCGCCACCGGGAGCTGTTTTTT. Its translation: CASSVGTRHRELFF.

For the CDR3, the DNA is TGTGCCAGTAGCTCTACAGATTACAATGAGCAGTTCTTC. Protein product: CASSSTDYNEQFF. V gene TRBV19 combines with J gene TRBJ2-1, with D uncertain. Germline-derived CDR1 and CDR2 are LNHDA and SQIVND (reference sequence). This CDR3 is 13 amino acids long. V was pared by 6 bases and J by 4 bases, with 10 bases between.

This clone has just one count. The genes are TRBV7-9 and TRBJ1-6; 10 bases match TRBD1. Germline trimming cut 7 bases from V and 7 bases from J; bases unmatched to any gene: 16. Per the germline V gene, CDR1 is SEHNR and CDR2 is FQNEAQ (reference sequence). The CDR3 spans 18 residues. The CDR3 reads CASIHPPGQGNYNSPLHF. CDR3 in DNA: TGTGCCAGCATCCACCCTCCGGGACAGGGGAATTACAATTCACCCCTCCACTTT.

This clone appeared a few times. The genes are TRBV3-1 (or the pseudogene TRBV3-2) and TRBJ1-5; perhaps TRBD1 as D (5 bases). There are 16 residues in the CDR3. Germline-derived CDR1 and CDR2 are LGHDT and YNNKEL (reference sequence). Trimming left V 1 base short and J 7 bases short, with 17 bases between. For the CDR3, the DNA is TGTGCCAGCAGCCAAGGGAGGACACTCGTGGGGCAGCCCCAGCATTTT. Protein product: CASSQGRTLVGQPQHF.

The DNA for the CDR3 is TGTGCCAGCAGCCGGGCGAACACTGAAGCTTTCTTT. Its translation: CASSRANTEAFF. The gene calls are TRBV3-1 (or the pseudogene TRBV3-2) and TRBJ1-1; D not resolved. Per germline, CDR1 LGHDT and CDR2 YNNKEL (reference sequence). The V end lost 4 bases, the J end lost 1 base, and 4 bases lay between the germline ends. The CDR3 is 12 residues long.

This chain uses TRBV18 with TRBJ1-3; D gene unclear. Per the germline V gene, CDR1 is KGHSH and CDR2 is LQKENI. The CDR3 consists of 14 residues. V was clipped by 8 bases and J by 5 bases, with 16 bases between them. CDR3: CASTLGISRNTIYF. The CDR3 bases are TGTGCCAGCACGTTAGGGATTTCGCGAAACACCATATATTTT.

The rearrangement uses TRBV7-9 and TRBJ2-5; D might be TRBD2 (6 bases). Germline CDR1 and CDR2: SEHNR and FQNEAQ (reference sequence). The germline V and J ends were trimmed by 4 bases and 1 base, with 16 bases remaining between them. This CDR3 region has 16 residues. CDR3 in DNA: TGTGCCAGCAGCTCGCCCCCGGGACTGGTCCAAGAGACCCAGTACTTC. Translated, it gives CASSSPPGLVQETQYF.

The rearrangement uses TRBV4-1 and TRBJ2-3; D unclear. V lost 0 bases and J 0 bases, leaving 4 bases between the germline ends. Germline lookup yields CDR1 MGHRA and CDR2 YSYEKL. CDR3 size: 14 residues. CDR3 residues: CASSQESSTDTQYF. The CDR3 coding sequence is TGCGCCAGCAGCCAAGAATCTAGCACAGATACGCAGTATTTT.

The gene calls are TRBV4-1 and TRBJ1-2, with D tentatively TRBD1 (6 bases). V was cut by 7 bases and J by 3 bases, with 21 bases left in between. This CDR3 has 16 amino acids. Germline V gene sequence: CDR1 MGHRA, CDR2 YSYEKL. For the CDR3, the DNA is TGCGCCAGCACCCCAGGAAGGGGGGCCTTGGACTATGGCTACACCTTC. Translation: CASTPGRGALDYGYTF.

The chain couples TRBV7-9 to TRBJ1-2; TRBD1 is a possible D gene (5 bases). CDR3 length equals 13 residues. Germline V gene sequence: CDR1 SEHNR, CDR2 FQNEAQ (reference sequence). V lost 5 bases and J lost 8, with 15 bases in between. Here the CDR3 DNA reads TGTGCCAGCAGCACGGACACTGAGGGAGGCTACACCTTC. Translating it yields CASSTDTEGGYTF.

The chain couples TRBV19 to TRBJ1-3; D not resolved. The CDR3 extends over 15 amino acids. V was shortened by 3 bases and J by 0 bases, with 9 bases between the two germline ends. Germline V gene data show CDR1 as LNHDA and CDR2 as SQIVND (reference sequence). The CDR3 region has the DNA TGTGCCAGTAGTATCCTACAGAGCTCTGGAAACACCATATATTTT. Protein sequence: CASSILQSSGNTIYF.

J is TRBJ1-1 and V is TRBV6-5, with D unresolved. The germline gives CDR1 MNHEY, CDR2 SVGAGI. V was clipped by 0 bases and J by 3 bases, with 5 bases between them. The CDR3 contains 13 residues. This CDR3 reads CASSYSADTEAFF. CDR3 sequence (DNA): TGTGCCAGCAGTTACTCGGCCGACACTGAAGCTTTCTTT.

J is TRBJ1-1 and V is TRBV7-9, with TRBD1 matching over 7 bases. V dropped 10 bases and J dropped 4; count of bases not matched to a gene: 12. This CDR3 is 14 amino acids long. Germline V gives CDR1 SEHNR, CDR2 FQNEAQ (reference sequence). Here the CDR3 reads CAIPKKGASTEAFF. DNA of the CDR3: TGTGCCATTCCCAAAAAGGGGGCGAGCACTGAAGCTTTCTTT.

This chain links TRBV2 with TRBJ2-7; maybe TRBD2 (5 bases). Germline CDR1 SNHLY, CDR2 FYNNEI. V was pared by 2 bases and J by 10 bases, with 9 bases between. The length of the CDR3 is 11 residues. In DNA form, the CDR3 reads TGTGCCAGCAGTGAAACCGGGGTCCAGTACTTC. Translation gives CASSETGVQYF.

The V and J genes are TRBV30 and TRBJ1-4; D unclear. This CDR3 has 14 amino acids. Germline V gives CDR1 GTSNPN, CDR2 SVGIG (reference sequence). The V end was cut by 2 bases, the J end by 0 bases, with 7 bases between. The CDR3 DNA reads TGTGCCTGGAGTAAGCTGCCAACTAATGAAAAACTGTTTTTT. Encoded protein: CAWSKLPTNEKLFF.

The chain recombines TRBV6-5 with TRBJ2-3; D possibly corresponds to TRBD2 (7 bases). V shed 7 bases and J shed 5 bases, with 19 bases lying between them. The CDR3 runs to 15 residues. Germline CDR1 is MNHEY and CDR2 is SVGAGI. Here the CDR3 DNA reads TGTGCCAGCACCTTTAGGGGGGGCGGGGTAGATACGCAGTATTTT. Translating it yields CASTFRGGGVDTQYF.

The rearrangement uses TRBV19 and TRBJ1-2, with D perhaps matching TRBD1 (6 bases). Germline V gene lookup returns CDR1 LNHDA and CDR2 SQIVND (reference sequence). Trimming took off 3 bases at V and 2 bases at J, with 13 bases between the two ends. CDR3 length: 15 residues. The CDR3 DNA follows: TGTGCCAGTAGTATTACGGGACATTCAAACTATGGCTACACCTTC. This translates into CASSITGHSNYGYTF.

The CDR3 sequence: CASSSRLWEETQYF. CDR3 bases: TGTGCCAGCAGCTCGAGACTGTGGGAAGAGACCCAGTACTTC. The chain joins TRBV5-5 to TRBJ2-5, with D unclear. This CDR3 region has 14 residues. V gave up 3 bases and J gave up 3 bases, with 12 bases separating them. CDR1 is SGHKS, CDR2 YYEKEE, per germline (reference sequence).

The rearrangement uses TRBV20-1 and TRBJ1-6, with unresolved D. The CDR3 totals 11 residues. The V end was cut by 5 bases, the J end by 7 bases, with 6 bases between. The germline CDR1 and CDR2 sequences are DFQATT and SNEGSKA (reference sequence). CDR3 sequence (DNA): TGCAGTGCTGGCCTAAATTCACCCCTCCACTTT. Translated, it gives CSAGLNSPLHF.